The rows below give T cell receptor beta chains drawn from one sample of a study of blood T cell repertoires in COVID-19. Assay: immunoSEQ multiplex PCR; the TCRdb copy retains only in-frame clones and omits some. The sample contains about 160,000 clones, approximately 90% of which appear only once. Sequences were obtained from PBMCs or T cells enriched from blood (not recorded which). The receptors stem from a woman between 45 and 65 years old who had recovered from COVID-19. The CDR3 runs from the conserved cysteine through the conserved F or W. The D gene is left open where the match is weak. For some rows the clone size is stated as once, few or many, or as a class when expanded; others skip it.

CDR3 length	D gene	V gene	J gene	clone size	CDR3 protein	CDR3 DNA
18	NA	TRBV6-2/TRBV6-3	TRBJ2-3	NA	CASSYSPDQGLLTDTQYF	TGTGCCAGCAGTTACTCCCCCGACCAGGGACTCCTCACAGATACGCAGTATTTT
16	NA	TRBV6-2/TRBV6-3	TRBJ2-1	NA	CASSRTSLVSYNEQFF	TGTGCCAGCAGCCGCACTAGCCTGGTCTCCTACAATGAGCAGTTCTTC
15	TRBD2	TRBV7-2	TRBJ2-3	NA	CASSLAGGKADTQYF	TGTGCCAGCAGCCTAGCGGGAGGGAAAGCAGATACGCAGTATTTT
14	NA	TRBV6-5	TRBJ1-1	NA	CASSPRVSNTEAFF	TGTGCCAGCAGTCCCAGGGTCAGCAACACTGAAGCTTTCTTT
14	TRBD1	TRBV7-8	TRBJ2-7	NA	CASSSNRGAYEQYF	TGTGCCAGCAGCTCGAACAGGGGAGCCTACGAGCAGTACTTC
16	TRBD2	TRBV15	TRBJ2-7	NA	CATSRDRSGGAGEQYF	TGTGCCACCAGCAGAGATCGCAGCGGGGGGGCCGGCGAGCAGTACTTC
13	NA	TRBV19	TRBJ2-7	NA	CASSIGPGYEQYF	TGTGCCAGTAGTATTGGGCCAGGGTACGAGCAGTACTTC
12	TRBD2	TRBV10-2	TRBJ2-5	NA	CASGGREETQYF	TGCGCCAGTGGGGGGAGGGAAGAGACCCAGTACTTC
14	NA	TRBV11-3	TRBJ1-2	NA	CASVEQGRSYGYTF	TGTGCCAGCGTCGAACAGGGTAGAAGCTATGGCTACACCTTC
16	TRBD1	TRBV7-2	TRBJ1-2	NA	CASSSILSQGMGGYTF	TGTGCCAGCAGCTCGATACTATCACAGGGGATGGGAGGCTACACCTTC
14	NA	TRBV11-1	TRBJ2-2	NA	CASSTLAGTGELFF	TGTGCCAGCAGCACTTTGGCGGGGACCGGGGAGCTGTTTTTT
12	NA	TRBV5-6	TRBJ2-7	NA	CASSQGNHEQYF	TGTGCCAGCAGTCAGGGGAATCACGAGCAGTACTTC
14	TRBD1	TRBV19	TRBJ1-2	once	CASSRQGPNYGYTF	TGTGCCAGTAGCAGACAGGGGCCAAACTATGGCTACACCTTC
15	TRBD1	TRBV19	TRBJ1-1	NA	CASWNRGRKNTEAFF	TGTGCCAGTTGGAACAGGGGGCGCAAGAACACTGAAGCTTTCTTT
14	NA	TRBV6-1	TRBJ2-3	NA	CASSEDLVIDTQYF	TGTGCCAGCAGTGAAGATCTCGTAATAGATACGCAGTATTTT
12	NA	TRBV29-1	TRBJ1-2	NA	CSVPTSRVGYTF	TGCAGCGTTCCCACCTCGAGGGTAGGCTACACCTTC
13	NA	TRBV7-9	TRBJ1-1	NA	CASSQSSLDEAFF	TGTGCCAGCAGCCAGAGCAGCCTAGATGAAGCTTTCTTT
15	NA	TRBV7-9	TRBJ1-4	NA	CASRTTSATNEKLFF	TGTGCCAGCAGAACGACATCAGCAACTAATGAAAAACTGTTTTTT
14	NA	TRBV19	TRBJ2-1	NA	CATARGSSYNEQFF	TGTGCCACCGCCCGGGGGTCCTCCTACAATGAGCAGTTCTTC
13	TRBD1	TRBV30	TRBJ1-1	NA	CAWCRGLGTEAFF	TGTGCCTGGTGCAGGGGGCTTGGCACTGAAGCTTTCTTT
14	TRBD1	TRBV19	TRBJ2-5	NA	CASSVGQASLTQYF	TGTGCCAGTAGTGTGGGACAGGCCTCTCTGACCCAGTACTTC
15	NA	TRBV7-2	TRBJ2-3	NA	CASSLTSPATDTQYF	TGTGCCAGCAGCCTAACTAGCCCAGCCACAGATACGCAGTATTTT
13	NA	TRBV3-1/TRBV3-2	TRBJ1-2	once	CASSGTQTNGYTF	TGTGCCAGCAGCGGGACTCAAACTAATGGCTACACCTTC
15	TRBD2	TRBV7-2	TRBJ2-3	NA	CASSSSGVGLNTQYF	TGTGCCAGCAGCAGTAGCGGGGTGGGCTTGAATACGCAGTATTTT
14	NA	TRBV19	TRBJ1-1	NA	CASSTGGRNTEAFF	TGTGCCAGTAGTACCGGGGGAAGGAACACTGAAGCTTTCTTT
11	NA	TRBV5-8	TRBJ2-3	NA	CASSLAYTQYF	TGTGCCAGCAGCTTGGCCTATACGCAGTATTTT
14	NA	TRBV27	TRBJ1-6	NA	CASSLGQHNSPLHF	TGTGCCAGCAGTTTAGGGCAGCATAATTCACCCCTCCACTTT
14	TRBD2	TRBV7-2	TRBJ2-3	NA	CASSFAGGRDTQYF	TGTGCCAGCAGCTTCGCGGGGGGGCGGGATACGCAGTATTTT
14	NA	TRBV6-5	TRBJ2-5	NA	CASRPQGPVETQYF	TGTGCCAGCAGGCCGCAGGGCCCGGTGGAGACCCAGTACTTC
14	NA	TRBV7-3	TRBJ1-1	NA	CASSPGHLNTEAFF	TGTGCCAGCAGCCCAGGACATTTGAACACTGAAGCTTTCTTT
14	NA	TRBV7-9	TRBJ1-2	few	CASSLESGVYGYTF	TGTGCCAGCAGCTTAGAATCGGGGGTCTATGGCTACACCTTC
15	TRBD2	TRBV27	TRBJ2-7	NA	CASSSSGGAIYEQYF	TGTGCCAGCAGTTCTAGCGGGGGGGCAATATACGAGCAGTACTTC
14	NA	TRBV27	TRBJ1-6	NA	CASSLVAGNSPLHF	TGTGCCAGCAGTTTAGTGGCAGGGAATTCACCCCTCCACTTT
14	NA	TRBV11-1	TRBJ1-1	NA	CASSLGQGPVKAFF	TGTGCCAGCAGCTTAGGGCAGGGGCCCGTGAAGGCTTTCTTT
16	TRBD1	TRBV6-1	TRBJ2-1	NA	CASSEWWTGASNEQFF	TGTGCCAGCAGTGAGTGGTGGACAGGGGCATCCAATGAGCAGTTCTTC
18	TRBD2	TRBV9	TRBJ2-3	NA	CASSARLAGGLSTDTQYF	TGTGCCAGCAGCGCCCGACTAGCGGGGGGGCTGAGCACAGATACGCAGTATTTT
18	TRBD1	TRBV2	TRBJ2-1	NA	CAIELGQGWSGSYNEQFF	TGTGCCATCGAGCTAGGACAGGGGTGGTCGGGCTCCTACAATGAGCAGTTCTTC
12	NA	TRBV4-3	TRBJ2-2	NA	CASSGGTGELFF	TGCGCCAGCAGTGGAGGCACCGGGGAGCTGTTTTTT
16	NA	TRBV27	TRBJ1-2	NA	CASQRRTGTVNYGYTF	TGTGCCAGCCAAAGACGAACAGGGACCGTTAACTATGGCTACACCTTC
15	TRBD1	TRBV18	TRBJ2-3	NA	CASSGDRGFTDTQYF	TGTGCCAGCTCTGGGGACAGGGGGTTCACAGATACGCAGTATTTT
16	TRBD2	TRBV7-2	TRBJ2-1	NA	CASSKLGGAGGNEQFF	TGTGCCAGCAGCAAACTCGGGGGGGCCGGGGGGAATGAGCAGTTCTTC
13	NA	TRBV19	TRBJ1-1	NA	CASSMGHYGWSFF	TGTGCCAGTAGTATGGGACACTACGGATGGTCTTTCTTT
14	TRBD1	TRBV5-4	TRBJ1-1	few	CASSRGQGRTEAFF	TGTGCCAGCAGCAGAGGACAGGGGCGGACTGAAGCTTTCTTT
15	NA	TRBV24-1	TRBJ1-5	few	CATSDGDLSNQPQHF	TGTGCCACCAGTGACGGGGATCTTAGCAATCAGCCCCAGCATTTT
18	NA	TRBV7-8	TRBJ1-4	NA	CASSLGGGSRTTNEKLFF	TGTGCCAGCAGCTTAGGAGGAGGATCAAGAACAACTAATGAAAAACTGTTTTTT
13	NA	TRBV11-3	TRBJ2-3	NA	CASRAAPSTTQYF	TGTGCCAGCAGGGCGGCCCCTAGCACGACGCAGTATTTT
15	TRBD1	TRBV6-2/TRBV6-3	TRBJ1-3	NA	CASSWDRDSGNTIYF	TGTGCCAGCAGTTGGGACAGGGACTCTGGAAACACCATATATTTT
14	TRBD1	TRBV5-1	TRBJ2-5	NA	CASSSGQVQETQYF	TGCGCCAGCAGCTCGGGACAGGTACAAGAGACCCAGTACTTC